The rows below give T cell receptor beta chains drawn from one sample of a study of graft-versus-host responses after intestinal transplantation. For these TCRs, the target antigens are not known. Sequencing was performed with immunoSEQ multiplex PCR; in TCRdb, only in-frame clones are kept and a portion is missing. Here the sample spans just under 65,000 clones, more than 85% being singletons. The sequencing here drew on unstimulated CD8+ T cells sorted from spleen or lymph node cells, taken before transplant. The receptors stem from a human donor who was the organ donor for an intestinal transplant. Both conserved end residues are part of each CDR3. The D gene is left open where the match is weak. Rows give clone size only sometimes, using once, few, many, or a class for an expanded clone.

TRBD2	TRBV5-1	-	TRBJ2-3	TGCGCCAGCAGCCTACTAACCGGGACTAGGACAGATACGCAGTATTTT	CASSLLTGTRTDTQYF
TRBD1	TRBV5-1	-	TRBJ1-1	TGCGCCAGCCTAGACAGGGGTTCATCGACTGAAGCTTTCTTT	CASLDRGSSTEAFF
-	TRBV7-9	-	TRBJ2-1	TGTGCCAGCAGCTTAGCTGGAGGGAAGGGCTACAATGAGCAGTTCTTC	CASSLAGGKGYNEQFF
-	TRBV27	-	TRBJ2-2	TGTGCCAGCAGTTTATCCAGCGGACTCACCGGGGAGCTGTTTTTT	CASSLSSGLTGELFF
-	TRBV28	-	TRBJ1-5	TGTGCCAGCAGTCAGGGGCCAAATCAGCCCCAGCATTTT	CASSQGPNQPQHF
-	TRBV7-6	-	TRBJ2-1	TGTGCCAGCAGCGTCCGGGACACACCTTGGAATGAGCAGTTCTTC	CASSVRDTPWNEQFF
TRBD2	TRBV4-2	-	TRBJ2-2	TGTGCCAGCAGCCTAGGACTAGCGGGAAAAGCCGGGGAGCTGTTTTTT	CASSLGLAGKAGELFF
-	TRBV28	-	TRBJ2-7	TGTGCCAGCAGTGGTAGGGCAGGAGGCCACGAGCAGTACTTC	CASSGRAGGHEQYF
TRBD2	TRBV19	-	TRBJ2-1	TGTGCCAGTAGGCGACTAGCGGGAGGGGATGAGCAGTTCTTC	CASRRLAGGDEQFF
TRBD2	TRBV6-5	-	TRBJ2-1	TGTGCCAGCAGTTCCGCGGGAGCGGGAGTTTTAGATGAGCAGTTCTTC	CASSSAGAGVLDEQFF
TRBD1	TRBV30	-	TRBJ1-3	TGTGCCTGGAGTGCCGGGACAGGGGGGGTCTCTGGAAACACCATATATTTT	CAWSAGTGGVSGNTIYF
-	TRBV30	-	TRBJ2-3	TGTGCCTACGGGGGCTGGGGAGCGGGGCAGACTCATACGCAGTATTTT	CAYGGWGAGQTHTQYF
-	TRBV27	-	TRBJ1-5	TGTGCCAGCAGTTTTACAGTCTCTCAGCCCCAGCATTTT	CASSFTVSQPQHF
TRBD2	TRBV19	-	TRBJ2-1	TGTGCCAGTAGTATCGCCCAGCGGGGCTACAATGAGCAGTTCTTC	CASSIAQRGYNEQFF
TRBD1	TRBV30	-	TRBJ2-5	TGTGCCTGGGGGCTCACAGGGGGCGGTGAGACCCAGTACTTC	CAWGLTGGGETQYF
-	TRBV5-6	-	TRBJ2-7	TGTGCCAGCAGCTTGGTGGAGCACTACGAGCAGTACTTC	CASSLVEHYEQYF
-	TRBV27	-	TRBJ2-6	TGTGCCAGCAGCTTCTCTGGGGCCAACGTCCTGACTTTC	CASSFSGANVLTF
TRBD1	TRBV10-1	-	TRBJ1-4	TGCGCCAGCGACAGGGGATTAGGAGATAATGAAAAACTGTTTTTT	CASDRGLGDNEKLFF
TRBD1	TRBV28	-	TRBJ2-2	TGTGCCAGCAGTTTCGGGACAGGCAGCACCGGGGAGCTGTTTTTT	CASSFGTGSTGELFF
-	TRBV7-2	-	TRBJ2-7	TGTGCCAGCAGCTTGTTAGCGACTTCCTCCTACGAGCAGTACTTC	CASSLLATSSYEQYF
TRBD2	TRBV2	-	TRBJ2-7	TGTGCCAGCAGGGGGGAGCGGGAGGGAGAGCATGAGCAGTACTTC	CASRGEREGEHEQYF
-	TRBV10-3	-	TRBJ2-7	TGTGCCATCCAGGGCGCATACGAGCAGTACTTC	CAIQGAYEQYF
-	TRBV7-9	-	TRBJ2-3	TGTGCCAGCAGCTTAGGGGCTAGCGTAACGCAGTATTTT	CASSLGASVTQYF
-	TRBV27	-	TRBJ1-6	TGTGCCAGCAGTTCCCCAAATAATTCACCCCTCCACTTT	CASSSPNNSPLHF
TRBD2	TRBV30	-	TRBJ2-7	TGTGCCTGGAGTGCGGGACTAGCGGGGGCATACGAGCAGTACTTC	CAWSAGLAGAYEQYF
-	TRBV15	-	TRBJ2-1	TGTGCCACCAGCAGAGATGCGGCAGGGCCCTACAATGAGCAGTTCTTC	CATSRDAAGPYNEQFF
TRBD2	TRBV30	-	TRBJ2-3	TGTGCCTGGAGTGGTGCGGGAGGGCCAGATACGCAGTATTTT	CAWSGAGGPDTQYF
TRBD1	TRBV19	-	TRBJ1-2	TGTGCCAGTAGTATAAGGGGGCTCAACTATGGCTACACCTTC	CASSIRGLNYGYTF
TRBD1	TRBV4-2	once	TRBJ1-1	TGTGCCAGCAGCCATCCCCCCACGACAGGGCCAGGGCGTGCTTTCTTT	CASSHPPTTGPGRAFF
TRBD2	TRBV5-6	-	TRBJ2-7	TGTGCCAGCAGCTTGGGGACTAGCGGGACCTCCTACGAGCAGTACTTC	CASSLGTSGTSYEQYF
-	TRBV27	-	TRBJ2-5	TGTGCCAGCAGTTTATGGGGACACATACAAGAGACCCAGTACTTC	CASSLWGHIQETQYF
TRBD1	TRBV7-2	-	TRBJ2-5	TGTGCCAGCAGTCGGGGACAGGGGGGGCAAGAGACCCAGTACTTC	CASSRGQGGQETQYF
-	TRBV7-4	-	TRBJ1-1	TGTGCCAGCAGCTTGGAGAGTACTGAAGCTTTCTTT	CASSLESTEAFF
-	TRBV7-9	-	TRBJ2-7	TGTGCCAGCAGCTTAGCGGGACAAGGCTACGAGCAGTACTTC	CASSLAGQGYEQYF
-	TRBV28	-	TRBJ1-4	TGTGCCAGCAGTTTATGGAGTCCAACTAATGAAAAACTGTTTTTT	CASSLWSPTNEKLFF
TRBD1	TRBV5-6	-	TRBJ1-1	TGTGCCAGCAGCTTGGGGACAGGGAGTAGGGTCACTGAAGCTTTCTTT	CASSLGTGSRVTEAFF
-	TRBV19	-	TRBJ2-2	TGTGCCAGTAGTATAGCTAGAGACACCGGGGAGCTGTTTTTT	CASSIARDTGELFF
-	TRBV5-6	-	TRBJ1-5	TGTGCCAGCAGCACCAGTAATAGCAATCAGCCCCAGCATTTT	CASSTSNSNQPQHF
-	TRBV6-5	-	TRBJ2-7	TGTGCCAGCAGTTACGGCCCCTACGAGCAGTACTTC	CASSYGPYEQYF
TRBD1	TRBV28	-	TRBJ2-2	TGTGCCAGCACCCCCACAGGGGCGAACACCGGGGAGCTGTTTTTT	CASTPTGANTGELFF
-	TRBV27	-	TRBJ2-6	TGTGCCAGCAGTTACCTTTGGGGGCGGGGGGACAGACCCGTGGCCAACGTCCTGACTTTC	CASSYLWGRGDRPVANVLTF
-	TRBV7-2	-	TRBJ1-1	TGTGCCAGCAGCGCCCCACCGTGGAGGGACACTGAAGCTTTCTTT	CASSAPPWRDTEAFF
TRBD1	TRBV4-1	-	TRBJ1-3	TGCGCCAGCAGCCACTCTTTATCACCAGGGGGTGGAAACACCATATATTTT	CASSHSLSPGGGNTIYF
-	TRBV27	-	TRBJ2-3	TGTGCCAGCAGTTTAACCCCAGGTTGGAATACGCAGTATTTT	CASSLTPGWNTQYF
-	TRBV5-6	-	TRBJ1-1	TGTGCCAGCAGCTTGGACAACCTGGAAGCTTTCTTT	CASSLDNLEAFF
TRBD2	TRBV2	-	TRBJ2-1	TGTGCCAGCAGTAGAGGGCTAGCGGGTGAACTAGAGCAGTTCTTC	CASSRGLAGELEQFF
TRBD2	TRBV27	-	TRBJ2-2	TGTGCCAGCAGTCCGACTAGCGGGAGAAGGGACGGGGAGCTGTTTTTT	CASSPTSGRRDGELFF
TRBD1	TRBV5-4	-	TRBJ2-7	TGTGCCAGCAGCTTGGGGGGGAGACAGGGGGCGCCGCCGTACTTC	CASSLGGRQGAPPYF
-	TRBV4-1	-	TRBJ1-5	TGCGCCAGCAGCCCCGTAAGCGGGCCCCAGCATTTT	CASSPVSGPQHF
-	TRBV2	-	TRBJ2-7	TGTGCCAGCAGTGATGAGAGGCAGGGGCGCCTGGGTTACGAGCAGTACTTC	CASSDERQGRLGYEQYF